This TCR beta chain comes out of a study of T cell changes during pregnancy in multiple sclerosis. The method was immunoSEQ multiplex PCR; TCRdb's version includes in-frame clones alone and lacks a portion of them. This sample yields over 85,000 clones, of which around 91% are seen a single time; about 1.6% belongs to the top ten. The ends lost 6 bases at V and 4 bases at J; junction bases unmatched: 6. Germline V gene sequence: CDR1 MNHEY, CDR2 SMNVEV (reference sequence). The CDR3 loop spans 14 amino acids. The chain has TRBV27 and TRBJ1-2; TRBD1 agrees at 9 bases. The sequences come from peripheral blood, collected after pregnancy. The source is a female donor in good health, enrolled as a control in a pregnancy study. The CDR3 protein is CASRKQGAVYGYTF. The DNA of the CDR3 is TGTGCCAGCAGGAAACAGGGGGCGGTCTATGGCTACACCTTC.